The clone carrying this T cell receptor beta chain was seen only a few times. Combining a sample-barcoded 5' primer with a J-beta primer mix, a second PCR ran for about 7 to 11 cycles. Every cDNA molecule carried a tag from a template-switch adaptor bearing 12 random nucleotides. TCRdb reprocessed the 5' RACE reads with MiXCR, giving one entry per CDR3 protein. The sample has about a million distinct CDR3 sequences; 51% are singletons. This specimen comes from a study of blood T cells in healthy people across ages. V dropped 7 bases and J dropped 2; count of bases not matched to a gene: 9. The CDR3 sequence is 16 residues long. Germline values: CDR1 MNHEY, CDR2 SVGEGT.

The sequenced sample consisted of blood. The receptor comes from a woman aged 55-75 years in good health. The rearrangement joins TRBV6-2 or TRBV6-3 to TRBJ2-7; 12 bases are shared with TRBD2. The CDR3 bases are TGTGCCAGCAATCCACTAGCGGGAGGAGGTCCCTACGAGCAGTACTTC. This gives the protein CASNPLAGGGPYEQYF.